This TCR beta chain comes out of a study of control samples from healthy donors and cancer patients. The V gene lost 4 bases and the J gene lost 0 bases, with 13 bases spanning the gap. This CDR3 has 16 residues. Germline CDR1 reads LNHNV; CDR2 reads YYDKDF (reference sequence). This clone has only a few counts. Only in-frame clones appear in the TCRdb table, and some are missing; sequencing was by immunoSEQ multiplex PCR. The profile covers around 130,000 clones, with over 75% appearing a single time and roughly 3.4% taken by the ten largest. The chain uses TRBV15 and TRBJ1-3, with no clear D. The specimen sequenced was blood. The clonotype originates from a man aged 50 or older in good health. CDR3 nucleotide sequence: TGTGCCACCAGCACGAGTGGGCTCATCTCTGGAAACACCATATATTTT. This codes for CATSTSGLISGNTIYF. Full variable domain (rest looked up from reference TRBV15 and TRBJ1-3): DAMVIQNPRYQVTQFGKPVTLSCSQTLNHNVMYWYQQKSSQAPKLLFHYYDKDFNNEADTPDNFQSRRPNTSFCFLDIRSPGLGDTAMYLCATSTSGLISGNTIYFGEGSWLTVV.